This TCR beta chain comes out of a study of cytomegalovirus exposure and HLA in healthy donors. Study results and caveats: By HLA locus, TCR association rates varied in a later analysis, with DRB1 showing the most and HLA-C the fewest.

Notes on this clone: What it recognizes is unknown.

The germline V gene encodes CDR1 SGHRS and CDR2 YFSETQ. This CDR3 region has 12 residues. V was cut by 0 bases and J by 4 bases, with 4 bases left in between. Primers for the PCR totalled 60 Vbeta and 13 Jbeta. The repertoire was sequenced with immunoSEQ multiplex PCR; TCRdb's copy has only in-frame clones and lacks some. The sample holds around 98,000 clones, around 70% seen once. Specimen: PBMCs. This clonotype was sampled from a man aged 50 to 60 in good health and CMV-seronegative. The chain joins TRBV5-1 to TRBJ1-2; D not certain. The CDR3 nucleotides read TGCGCCAGCAGCTTGGGCGTCTATGGCTACACCTTC. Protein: CASSLGVYGYTF.